Each of the 25 T cell receptor beta chains below was sequenced from the same sample in a study of T cells in Graves' hyperthyroidism and ophthalmopathy (dated by TCRdb to between 2018 and 2020). Library preparation used multiplex PCR. Sequencing was performed on an Illumina HiSeq 2000. Amplification of TCR beta CDR3 regions was carried out from RNA transcripts. A first-round RT-PCR of the TCR CDR3 used the HTBI primer set with the Qiagen OneStep RT-PCR kit. Starting from the raw public reads, TCRdb applied fastp trimming at Q25, assembled clones with MiXCR and retained in-frame beta chains. Records with the same CDR3 protein are collapsed into one entry carrying the most frequent genes and DNA. The sample table holds approximately 600,000 distinct CDR3 sequences, of which less than 25% were seen once. The ten largest clones represent around a third of the sample. Material for sequencing was blood. These receptor sequences come from a man under 40 with Graves' ophthalmopathy.

In this sample, this clonotype turned up many times. The V and J genes are TRBV12-3 or TRBV12-4 and TRBJ1-4; D ambiguous. Trimming took 2 bases from V and 8 from J, leaving 9 bases between them. The CDR3 has 13 amino acids. The CDR3 nucleotides read TGTGCCAGCAGTTTATCAACACAAGAAAAACTGTTTTTT. Translating gives CASSLSTQEKLFF.

This clonotype was recorded a few times. This sequence joins TRBV18 and TRBJ1-4; D remains unclear. V lost 2 bases, J lost 4 bases, and 11 bases lay in between. Germline assignment: CDR1 KGHSH and CDR2 LQKENI. CDR3 length: 15 amino acids. This chain's CDR3 is CASSPSSGFNEKLFF. CDR3 nucleotide sequence: TGTGCCAGCTCACCAAGTTCGGGGTTTAATGAAAAACTGTTTTTT. Full variable domain (outside the CDR3, taken from reference TRBV18 and TRBJ1-4): NAGVMQNPRHLVRRRGQEARLRCSPMKGHSHVYWYRQLPEEGLKFMVYLQKENIIDESGMPKERFSAEFPKEGPSILRIQQVVRGDSAAYFCASSPSSGFNEKLFFGSGTQLSVL.

This clonotype showed up just a few times. The rearrangement links TRBV10-3 to TRBJ2-3; D remains ambiguous. Trimming shortened V by 4 bases and J by 1 base, and 6 bases separated the two germline ends. CDR1 is ENHRY, CDR2 SYGVKD, per germline. There are 13 residues in the CDR3. The CDR3 nucleotides read TGTGCCATCAGTGTTGCGGGCACAGATACGCAGTATTTT. The encoded protein is CAISVAGTDTQYF.

This clonotype came up many times. The chain couples TRBV2 to TRBJ2-1; the match to TRBD1 covers 7 bases. V shed 4 bases, J shed 3 bases, and the junction held 3 bases outside the gene matches. The length of the CDR3 is 14 residues. In germline, CDR1 is SNHLY, CDR2 FYNNEI. The DNA for the CDR3 is TGTGCCAGCAGTGGACAGGGTAACTACAATGAGCAGTTCTTC. This translates into CASSGQGNYNEQFF.

This rearrangement joins TRBV28 to TRBJ2-7; D call uncertain. The CDR3 contains 13 residues. Germline V gene sequence: CDR1 MDHEN, CDR2 SYDVKM. Deletions cut 8 bases from V and 2 bases from J, with 13 bases between. CDR3 nucleotides: TGTGCCAGCCTAGACGGAGTGGCCTACGAGCAGTACTTC. Its protein is CASLDGVAYEQYF.

This clonotype was seen only a few times. The chain employs TRBV14 and TRBJ2-7, with D possibly called TRBD1 or TRBD2 (6 bases each). Germline loops: CDR1 SGHDN, CDR2 FVKESK. V was trimmed by 1 base and J by 9 bases, leaving 13 bases between them. CDR3 length equals 13 residues. The DNA of the CDR3 is TGTGCCAGCAGCCAAGTTTCCGGGGGCGGGCAGTACTTC. Encoded protein: CASSQVSGGGQYF.

This clonotype has just a few counts. The chain recombines TRBV18 with TRBJ2-1; D tentatively fits TRBD1 or TRBD2 (5 bases each). The ends were cut back, 0 bases at V and 4 bases at J, with 13 bases in the middle. CDR3 length: 16 amino acids. Germline V CDR1 and CDR2: KGHSH, LQKENI. The CDR3 DNA reads TGTGCCAGCTCACCACCGGGGGTAGTACGGTACAATGAGCAGTTCTTC. Protein sequence: CASSPPGVVRYNEQFF.

This clonotype was recorded many times. V gene TRBV11-2 combines with J gene TRBJ1-1, with D uncertain. CDR1 SGHAT and CDR2 FQNNGV come from the germline V gene. CDR3 length equals 15 residues. V was shortened by 0 bases and J by 0 bases, with 8 bases between the two germline ends. In DNA form, the CDR3 reads TGTGCCAGCAGCTTAGAGCCGTCCATGAACACTGAAGCTTTCTTT. Amino acid sequence: CASSLEPSMNTEAFF.

This clonotype has at least ten counts. The chain links TRBV3-1 to TRBJ2-1; D is ambiguous. The CDR3 is made up of 13 amino acids. V gave up 6 bases and J gave up 4 bases, with 10 bases separating them. Per the germline V gene, CDR1 is LGHDT and CDR2 is YNNKEL (reference sequence). The chain's CDR3 is CASSQDGYNEQFF. CDR3 DNA sequence: TGTGCCAGCAGTCAGGACGGTTACAATGAGCAGTTCTTC.

The rearrangement joins TRBV18 to TRBJ2-2; tentatively, D is TRBD2 (5 bases). CDR1 KGHSH and CDR2 LQKENI come from the germline V gene. The CDR3 has 16 amino acids. With 0 bases removed from V and 4 bases from J, the gap between germline ends came to 12 bases. CDR3 residues: CASSPPGVMGTGELFF. The CDR3 region has the DNA TGTGCCAGCTCACCACCCGGGGTAATGGGCACCGGGGAGCTGTTTTTT.

The rearrangement links TRBV27 to TRBJ2-1; 10 positions match TRBD2. Germline V gene data show CDR1 as MNHEY and CDR2 as SMNVEV (reference sequence). Trimming took 6 bases from V and 6 from J; bases not matched to a gene: 11. The CDR3 is made up of 16 amino acids. CDR3 sequence reads: CASSPGIAGGPNEQFF. CDR3 bases: TGTGCCAGCAGCCCGGGGATAGCGGGAGGTCCCAATGAGCAGTTCTTC.

The V and J genes are TRBV7-3 and TRBJ2-2, with a tentative D call TRBD2 (6 bases). Trimming left V 2 bases short and J 10 bases short, with 17 bases between. The CDR3 runs to 15 residues. Per germline, CDR1 SGHTA and CDR2 FQGTGA. The CDR3 DNA reads TGTGCCAGCAGCTTAGGGGGGAATAAGAGGCCGGAGCTGTTTTTT. This translates into CASSLGGNKRPELFF.

About this clonotype: A read error is possible here, since a much larger clone lies one base away. The chain recombines TRBV12-3 or TRBV12-4 with TRBJ2-7; tentatively, D is TRBD2 (6 bases). V lost 4 bases to trimming and J lost 6 bases, with 16 bases between them. There are 14 residues in the CDR3. CDR3: CASSSAGLGIEQYF. The CDR3 DNA reads as TGTGCCAGCAGTTCTGCGGGGCTGGGTATCGAGCAGTACTTC.

At least ten counts were recorded for this clonotype. The rearrangement joins TRBV7-9 to TRBJ2-1; TRBD2 aligns across 7 bases. V gave up 0 bases and J gave up 10 bases; unmatched junction bases: 6. In germline, CDR1 is SEHNR, CDR2 FQNEAQ (reference sequence). The CDR3 runs to 14 residues. The DNA for the CDR3 is TGTGCCAGCAGCTTAGCTCTTGGACTAGGCGAGCAGTTCTTC. Translated, it gives CASSLALGLGEQFF.

The chain has TRBV6-4 and TRBJ1-1; D remains ambiguous. This CDR3 is 14 amino acids long. Deletions cut 6 bases from V and 3 bases from J, with 14 bases between. Germline V gives CDR1 MRHNA, CDR2 SNTAGT. CDR3 sequence reads: CASRYTYGDTEAFF. DNA of the CDR3: TGTGCCAGCAGATACACCTATGGCGACACTGAAGCTTTCTTT.

This clonotype was detected ten times or more. The chain recombines TRBV12-3 or TRBV12-4 with TRBJ2-7; D is ambiguous. CDR3 length: 12 residues. V was trimmed by 3 bases and J by 6 bases, leaving 9 bases between them. Here the CDR3 reads CASSLGKFEQYF. The CDR3 DNA follows: TGTGCCAGCAGTTTGGGGAAATTCGAGCAGTACTTC.

The chain uses TRBV15 and TRBJ2-1; TRBD2 agrees at 10 bases. V lost 9 bases and J lost 8; bases outside the gene matches: 10. The CDR3 contains 14 residues. From germline, CDR1 is LNHNV and CDR2 YYDKDF (reference sequence). The CDR3 coding sequence is TGTGCCACTAAAGCGGGAGGGCCAGGAGATGAGCAGTTCTTC. Amino acid sequence: CATKAGGPGDEQFF.

This clonotype showed up many times. The chain combines TRBV18 with TRBJ2-1; D gene unclear. Germline loops: CDR1 KGHSH, CDR2 LQKENI. V was shortened by 6 bases and J by 4 bases, with 10 bases between the two germline ends. This CDR3 is 13 amino acids long. CDR3: CASSQTPYNEQFF. The CDR3 nucleotides read TGTGCCAGCTCCCAAACCCCATACAATGAGCAGTTCTTC.

V is TRBV20-1 and J is TRBJ1-2, with D possibly TRBD1 on 6 matching bases. Trimming took 6 bases from V and 8 from J, leaving 28 bases between them. The CDR3 runs 16 residues. The germline V gene encodes CDR1 DFQATT and CDR2 SNEGSKA (reference sequence). Here the CDR3 DNA reads TGCAGTGCACTTCAACAGGGATCCCCCTCAGTGAGAGGCTACACCTTC. Its protein product is CSALQQGSPSVRGYTF.

The chain carries TRBV11-2 and TRBJ2-7; TRBD1 matches at 12 bases. CDR3 length: 14 amino acids. J lost 6 bases, V lost 5 bases, and 5 bases had no gene match. CDR1 is SGHAT and CDR2 is FQNNGV in the germline V gene. CDR3 DNA sequence: TGTGCCAGCAGCCCGGGACAGGGGGCAGTCGAGCAGTACTTC. This codes for CASSPGQGAVEQYF.

This clonotype appeared many times. The rearrangement links TRBV3-1 to TRBJ2-3, with D hard to call. CDR3 length: 15 residues. Germline assignment: CDR1 LGHDT and CDR2 YNNKEL (reference sequence). V lost 1 base, J lost 1 base, and 9 bases lay in between. In DNA form, the CDR3 reads TGTGCCAGCAGCCAAGGGCGTGGAGGCACAGATACGCAGTATTTT. This gives the protein CASSQGRGGTDTQYF.

About this clonotype itself: It is likely a read error, because the conserved phenylalanine at the end of the CDR3 is missing. The chain is built from TRBV7-2 and TRBJ2-1; no clear D. The V and J ends lost 0 bases and 7 bases respectively, with 7 bases between them. The CDR3 totals 13 residues. The germline gives CDR1 SGHTA, CDR2 FQGNSA. In nucleotides, the CDR3 is TGTGCCAGCAGCTTAGCGAGAGGAAATGAGCAGTTCCTC. Translated, it gives CASSLARGNEQFL.

The genes are TRBV6-9 and TRBJ2-7; D remains unclear. V was cut by 4 bases and J by 4 bases, with 23 bases left in between. The CDR3 contains 17 residues. Germline CDR1 is MNHGY and CDR2 is SVAAGI. The CDR3 nucleotides read TGTGCCAGCAGTTGCCCCCCGGTGGGGAAAGGTCGATACGAGCAGTACTTC. This sequence encodes CASSCPPVGKGRYEQYF.

The chain employs TRBV3-1 and TRBJ2-5; 7 bases are a match to TRBD2. This CDR3 contains 14 residues. The trim removed 3 bases at V and 5 bases at J, leaving 6 bases unmatched. Germline V CDR1 and CDR2: LGHDT, YNNKEL (reference sequence). CDR3 in DNA: TGTGCCAGCAGCCAGGCGGGAGTCCGGGAGACCCAGTACTTC. It is translated as CASSQAGVRETQYF.

The sample holds many counts of this clonotype. The V and J genes are TRBV6-1 and TRBJ2-7, with 8 bases fitting TRBD1. CDR1 is MNHNS, CDR2 SASEGT, per germline. The CDR3 length is 16 residues. Trimming took 5 bases from V and 0 from J; bases not matched to a gene: 9. CDR3 DNA: TGTGCCAGCAGTCCGACCGGGGACAGGTTCTCCTACGAGCAGTACTTC. Encoded protein: CASSPTGDRFSYEQYF.